These 29 T cell receptor beta chains originate from one sample sequenced in a study of T-cell reconstitution after alpha-beta-depleted transplantation in children. The authors prepared the TCRbeta library with unique molecular identifiers. TCRdb analysed the PCR reads with MiXCR anew, one entry per CDR3 protein. The sample yields some 830,000 distinct CDR3 sequences, around 17% seen once. The sequencing here drew on PBMCs, mostly from graft donor cells, taken 360 days after TCRalphabeta/CD19-depleted stem cell transplant. The receptors originated from a male patient aged 10-17 years who had a stem cell transplant for acute lymphoblastic leukemia, so the T cells may come from the graft donor.

The genes are TRBV20-1 and TRBJ2-7, with TRBD2 identical over 15 bases. The germline V gene encodes CDR1 DFQATT and CDR2 SNEGSKA (reference sequence). The V segment lost 0 bases and the J segment 2 bases; nucleotides outside the gene matches: 14. There are 20 residues in the CDR3. DNA of the CDR3: TGCAGTGCTAGAGATCTGGGGACTAGCGGGAGGACCTCGAAACCCTACGAGCAGTACTTC. Protein: CSARDLGTSGRTSKPYEQYF.

The chain combines TRBV4-1 with TRBJ1-2, with unresolved D. CDR1 MGHRA and CDR2 YSYEKL come from the germline V gene. The CDR3 spans 16 residues. V dropped 0 bases and J dropped 3 bases, with 14 bases sitting between them. Here the CDR3 DNA reads TGCGCCAGCAGCCAAGATCCCCAAACCCGGGACTATGGCTACACCTTC. Its translation: CASSQDPQTRDYGYTF.

In its sample, this clonotype was seen many times. This chain connects TRBV29-1 to TRBJ2-7; TRBD2 matches 15 bases. Per the germline V gene, CDR1 is SQVTM and CDR2 is ANQGSEA. With 6 bases clipped from V and 0 bases from J, the junction kept 3 bases outside the gene matches. The CDR3 consists of 15 residues. CDR3 protein: CSVGLAGGPSYEQYF. Written as DNA, the CDR3 is TGCAGCGTAGGACTAGCGGGAGGGCCCTCCTACGAGCAGTACTTC.

The CDR3 nucleotides are TGTGCCACCAGCAGAGGGGGACTAGCGGAGTTATACGAGCAGTACTTC. It translates to CATSRGGLAELYEQYF. The V and J genes are TRBV15 and TRBJ2-7, with 11 bases lining up with TRBD2. Trimming took 1 base from V and 4 from J; bases not matched to a gene: 6. CDR3 length: 16 residues. The germline CDR1 and CDR2 sequences are LNHNV and YYDKDF (reference sequence). Full variable domain (missing parts from reference TRBV15 and TRBJ2-7): DAMVIQNPRYQVTQFGKPVTLSCSQTLNHNVMYWYQQKSSQAPKLLFHYYDKDFNNEADTPDNFQSRRPNTSFCFLDIRSPGLGDTAMYLCATSRGGLAELYEQYFGPGTRLTVT.

The rearrangement uses TRBV24-1 and TRBJ2-2; D could derive from TRBD1 or TRBD2 (5 bases each). V shed 0 bases and J shed 6 bases, with 10 bases lying between them. CDR1 is KGHDR, CDR2 SFDVKD, per germline. This CDR3 has 15 amino acids. In DNA, the CDR3 is TGTGCCACCAGTGATTTGGAGGGACCCCCCGGGGAGCTGTTTTTT. Translated, it gives CATSDLEGPPGELFF.

This clonotype was recorded many times. The chain employs TRBV4-1 and TRBJ2-3; 13 nucleotides line up with TRBD2. The germline V gene has CDR1 MGHRA and CDR2 YSYEKL. Trimming removed 4 bases from V and 1 base from J; junction bases left unmatched: 5. This CDR3 has 17 residues. The CDR3 DNA follows: TGCGCCAGCAGCCGATCAGGACTAGCGGGAGGCACAGATACGCAGTATTTT. Its protein product is CASSRSGLAGGTDTQYF.

This clonotype was seen ten or more times. The chain combines TRBV15 with TRBJ2-7; 8 bases are a match to TRBD2. Trimming removed 0 bases from V and 2 bases from J; junction bases left unmatched: 3. From germline, CDR1 is LNHNV and CDR2 YYDKDF (reference sequence). The CDR3 has 15 residues. CDR3 in amino acids: CATSRETGGPYEQYF. In DNA form, the CDR3 reads TGTGCCACCAGCAGAGAAACGGGAGGGCCCTACGAGCAGTACTTC.

This clonotype turned up a few times. V usage is TRBV18 and J usage is TRBJ2-7; TRBD1 agrees at 12 bases. The CDR3 consists of 23 residues. Trimming at V came to 0 bases and at J to 4 bases, leaving 25 bases not matched to a gene. In germline, CDR1 is KGHSH, CDR2 LQKENI. CDR3 sequence reads: CASSPPGTGGRRELRGMTYEQYF. CDR3 coding DNA: TGTGCCAGCTCACCACCCGGGACAGGGGGCCGGCGGGAGCTAAGGGGAATGACGTACGAGCAGTACTTC.

This clonotype was detected ten times or more. CDR3: CASSSGYSNQPQHF. CDR3 nucleotides: TGCGCCAGCAGCTCCGGCTATAGCAATCAGCCCCAGCATTTT. V gene TRBV5-1 combines with J gene TRBJ1-5; D remains ambiguous. The germline V gene has CDR1 SGHRS and CDR2 YFSETQ. V was pared by 3 bases and J by 0 bases, with 7 bases between. This CDR3 contains 14 residues.

This clonotype has just one count. This chain connects TRBV5-1 to TRBJ2-2; D is possibly TRBD1 (5 bases). Per germline, CDR1 SGHRS and CDR2 YFSETQ. V lost 1 base and J 3 bases, leaving 13 bases between the germline ends. The CDR3 spans 16 residues. The CDR3 is CASSLRGRVDTGELFF. CDR3 nucleotides: TGCGCCAGCAGCTTGAGGGGAAGGGTGGACACCGGGGAGCTGTTTTTT.

V and J are TRBV11-2 and TRBJ2-3; D is unresolved. Per germline, CDR1 SGHAT and CDR2 FQNNGV. The CDR3 runs 14 residues. V lost 5 bases and J 2 bases, leaving 11 bases between the germline ends. In DNA, the CDR3 is TGTGCCAGCAGCAACCGGGCCAACACAGATACGCAGTATTTT. Its protein product is CASSNRANTDTQYF. The full variable domain, completed using reference TRBV11-2 and TRBJ2-3, is EAGVAQSPRYKIIEKRQSVAFWCNPISGHATLYWYQQILGQGPKLLIQFQNNGVVDDSQLPKDRFSAERLKGVDSTLKIQPAKLEDSAVYLCASSNRANTDTQYFGPGTRLTVL.

This clonotype was detected only a few times. The rearrangement uses TRBV7-2 and TRBJ2-5; the D is unclear. Trimming pared 3 bases from V and 7 bases from J, leaving 15 bases between. The CDR3 extends over 14 amino acids. Germline V lookup: CDR1 SGHTA, CDR2 FQGNSA. The CDR3 spells CASSLHSPVGTQYF. CDR3 nucleotide sequence: TGTGCCAGCAGCTTGCATTCCCCGGTCGGGACCCAGTACTTC.

This clonotype was seen more than once but under ten times. This chain uses TRBV29-1 with TRBJ2-2, with no clear D. The V and J ends lost 1 base and 1 base respectively, with 10 bases between them. This CDR3 has 15 amino acids. Germline assignment: CDR1 SQVTM and CDR2 ANQGSEA. The CDR3 DNA is TGCAGCGTTGAAGGGAGTGGCGGGAACACCGGGGAGCTGTTTTTT. Encoded protein: CSVEGSGGNTGELFF.

This clonotype was seen a few times. This chain links TRBV20-1 with TRBJ2-1, with D perhaps TRBD1 or TRBD2 (6 bases each). CDR1 is DFQATT and CDR2 is SNEGSKA in the germline V gene (reference sequence). V gave up 3 bases and J gave up 1 base, with 13 bases separating them. The CDR3 loop spans 15 amino acids. CDR3 nucleotides: TGCAGTGCTAGTCCTTGGGGGGCGTCCTACAATGAGCAGTTCTTC. It is translated as CSASPWGASYNEQFF.

In its sample, this clonotype was seen a few times. The chain carries TRBV12-3 or TRBV12-4 and TRBJ1-2; a weak D match, TRBD1 (5 bases). Trimming stripped 4 bases from V and 6 bases from J, with 15 bases between. CDR3 length: 14 residues. This chain's CDR3 is CASSSQGAENGYTF. The CDR3 DNA sequence: TGTGCCAGCAGTTCTCAGGGCGCCGAAAATGGCTACACCTTC.

The gene calls are TRBV5-1 and TRBJ2-2; the D is unclear. V lost 0 bases to trimming and J lost 4 bases, with 13 bases between them. Germline V gene sequence: CDR1 SGHRS, CDR2 YFSETQ. The CDR3 is 16 amino acids. In DNA form, the CDR3 reads TGCGCCAGCAGCTTGGCTAGAAGATCTAGCACCGGGGAGCTGTTTTTT. Translated, it gives CASSLARRSSTGELFF.

This clonotype occurred a few times. The chain uses TRBV5-1 and TRBJ1-2, with D uncertain. V lost 1 base, J lost 4 bases, and 11 bases lay in between. This CDR3 is 14 amino acids long. CDR1 and CDR2 from the germline V gene are SGHRS and YFSETQ. The CDR3 protein is CASSLTEGIYGYTF. CDR3 DNA sequence: TGCGCCAGCAGCTTGACCGAGGGAATCTATGGCTACACCTTC.

This clonotype was found a few times. This chain joins TRBV11-1 and TRBJ2-7; 12 bases align to TRBD2. CDR3 size: 18 residues. Trimming cost V 2 bases and J 3 bases; bases outside gene matches: 11. Per the germline V gene, CDR1 is SGHAT and CDR2 is FQDESV (reference sequence). The CDR3 here is CASSLITSGGFGSYEQYF. CDR3 in DNA: TGTGCCAGCAGCTTAATAACTAGCGGGGGGTTCGGGAGCTACGAGCAGTACTTC.

There are a few counts of this clonotype. The rearrangement links TRBV5-1 to TRBJ2-2; 7 bases match TRBD2. This CDR3 contains 17 residues. Germline V CDR1 and CDR2: SGHRS, YFSETQ. V lost 5 bases, J lost 2 bases, and 12 bases stayed unmatched. DNA for the CDR3: TGCGCCAGCAGGGTCTACGGAGCGGGGCAAAACACCGGGGAGCTGTTTTTT. Its protein is CASRVYGAGQNTGELFF.

This clonotype was counted at least ten times. This chain uses TRBV12-3 or TRBV12-4 with TRBJ2-6, with D perhaps TRBD2 (5 bases). V shed 6 bases and J shed 0 bases, with 9 bases lying between them. The CDR3 covers 15 residues. DNA for the CDR3: TGTGCCAGCAGCCCGAGGGTCTCTGGGGCCAACGTCCTGACTTTC. Translation: CASSPRVSGANVLTF.

V is TRBV18 and J is TRBJ2-7; the D call may be TRBD1 or TRBD2 (5 bases each). Germline CDR1 reads KGHSH; CDR2 reads LQKENI. The CDR3 has 14 residues. V was shortened by 2 bases and J by 2 bases, with 10 bases between the two germline ends. The CDR3 protein is CASSPGTETYEQYF. The CDR3, as DNA: TGTGCCAGCTCACCAGGGACCGAGACCTACGAGCAGTACTTC. The entire variable domain, with the rest obtained from reference TRBV18 and TRBJ2-7, is as follows: NAGVMQNPRHLVRRRGQEARLRCSPMKGHSHVYWYRQLPEEGLKFMVYLQKENIIDESGMPKERFSAEFPKEGPSILRIQQVVRGDSAAYFCASSPGTETYEQYFGPGTRLTVT.

The genes are TRBV29-1 and TRBJ2-5, with D possibly being TRBD1 (5 bases). The germline CDR1 and CDR2 sequences are SQVTM and ANQGSEA. Trimming shortened V by 7 bases and J by 5 bases, and 11 bases separated the two germline ends. This CDR3 is built from 11 residues. The CDR3: CSARVGETQYF. In DNA, the CDR3 is TGCAGCGCCAGGGTTGGGGAGACCCAGTACTTC.

This clonotype was observed many times. The rearrangement joins TRBV12-3 or TRBV12-4 to TRBJ2-3; D gene ambiguous. Trimming cost V 2 bases and J 7 bases, with 16 bases left between them. The CDR3 is made up of 15 amino acids. CDR3 sequence (DNA): TGTGCCAGCAGTTTATCTTTGGCCTTGCCGCATACGCAGTATTTT. Protein sequence: CASSLSLALPHTQYF.

This clonotype was counted between two and nine times. The chain recombines TRBV12-3 or TRBV12-4 with TRBJ2-1; TRBD1 matches at 10 bases. There are 17 residues in the CDR3. After removal of 2 bases from V and 2 bases from J, the junction contained 6 bases not matched to a gene. The CDR3 bases are TGTGCCAGCAGTTTAAGCCCCGGACAGGGGGCCTACAATGAGCAGTTCTTC. Protein sequence: CASSLSPGQGAYNEQFF.

This clonotype was counted ten times or more. The genes are TRBV29-1 and TRBJ2-7; tentatively, D is TRBD1 (6 bases). The germline CDR1 and CDR2 sequences are SQVTM and ANQGSEA. CDR3 length equals 12 residues. Trimming shortened V by 4 bases and J by 0 bases, and 7 bases separated the two germline ends. In DNA form, the CDR3 reads TGCAGCGTTGGGACAGACTCCTACGAGCAGTACTTC. Its protein is CSVGTDSYEQYF.

Remarks on this clonotype: This may arise from a read error, as a much more abundant clone is one base away. The V call is TRBV20-1, the J call TRBJ2-1; 9 nucleotides align to TRBD1. The CDR3 length is 17 residues. Germline V CDR1 and CDR2: DFQATT, SNEGSKA (reference sequence). DNA for the CDR3: TGCTGTGCTAGAGCCTTCTACCGGGACAGGGTCTACAATGAGCAGTTCTTC. This sequence encodes CCARAFYRDRVYNEQFF.

The chain links TRBV6-5 to TRBJ2-7, with D possibly called TRBD1 or TRBD2 (6 bases each). The V gene's germline CDR1 is MNHEY and CDR2 SVGAGI. The V end lost 0 bases, the J end lost 4 bases, and 13 bases lay between the germline ends. This CDR3 is 15 amino acids long. The CDR3 region has the DNA TGTGCCAGCAGTTACTCGGGGGGCAGACGGTACGAGCAGTACTTC. Its translation is CASSYSGGRRYEQYF.

This clonotype has more than one count but fewer than ten. V gene TRBV7-9 combines with J gene TRBJ2-3; TRBD2 aligns across 8 bases. The CDR3 sequence is 14 residues long. V shed 4 bases and J 3 bases; nucleotides not matched to a gene: 3. The germline gives CDR1 SEHNR, CDR2 FQNEAQ (reference sequence). The CDR3 nucleotides read TGTGCCAGCAGCTCGGCTAGCGGGACAGATACGCAGTATTTT. This sequence encodes CASSSASGTDTQYF.

The chain joins TRBV6-1 to TRBJ2-7; D remains unclear. CDR1 is MNHNS, CDR2 SASEGT, per germline. The CDR3 has 12 amino acids. Trimming pared 1 base from V and 3 bases from J, leaving 4 bases between. CDR3 loop: CASSEVDYEQYF. Written as DNA, the CDR3 is TGTGCCAGCAGTGAAGTAGACTACGAGCAGTACTTC.